Listed here are 26 T cell receptor beta chains from one sample, sequenced in a study of T-cell reconstitution after alpha-beta-depleted transplantation in children. The authors prepared the TCRbeta library with unique molecular identifiers. TCRdb reanalysed the PCR reads using MiXCR and keeps one entry per CDR3 protein. The table shows 350,000 to 450,000 distinct CDR3 sequences, with roughly 13% occurring only once. The starting material was PBMCs, obtained from the stem cell graft. The receptors originated from a human donor who donated a stem cell graft to a child with Fanconi anemia.

This sequence joins TRBV4-3 and TRBJ1-1; a weak D match, TRBD1 (5 bases). The germline V gene encodes CDR1 LGHNA and CDR2 YSLEER. The CDR3 is 16 amino acids. V was shortened by 1 base and J by 1 base, with 13 bases between the two germline ends. The CDR3 is CASSQALRQGNTEAFF. In nucleotides, the CDR3 is TGCGCCAGCAGCCAAGCCCTCCGGCAGGGGAACACTGAAGCTTTCTTT.

Details on this clonotype: Possible read error: a much larger clone is one base away. The gene calls are TRBV20-1 and TRBJ2-5, with 8 positions matching TRBD1. Germline CDR1 is DFQATT and CDR2 is SNEGSKA (reference sequence). The CDR3 extends over 14 amino acids. CDR3 sequence reads: CSARDQGAGETLYF. CDR3 bases: TGCAGTGCTAGAGATCAGGGGGCAGGGGAGACCCTGTACTTC.

This clonotype was recorded many times. The chain links TRBV6-6 to TRBJ2-2; D uncertain. V was pared by 8 bases and J by 3 bases, with 10 bases between. Germline CDR1 MNHNY, CDR2 SVGAGI (reference sequence). The CDR3 covers 13 residues. The CDR3 sequence: CASATPDTGELFF. Written as DNA, the CDR3 is TGTGCCAGCGCGACACCTGACACCGGGGAGCTGTTTTTT.

This clonotype was detected a few times. The chain couples TRBV20-1 to TRBJ2-3; the D gene is possibly TRBD1 (7 bases). Trimming stripped 5 bases from V and 3 bases from J, with 15 bases between. The CDR3 totals 14 residues. The germline V gene encodes CDR1 DFQATT and CDR2 SNEGSKA (reference sequence). The CDR3 DNA reads TGCAGTGCTTCTGCGGGACAGTTTACAGATACGCAGTATTTT. Translating it yields CSASAGQFTDTQYF.

Only a few counts were recorded for this clonotype. The rearrangement joins TRBV2 to TRBJ2-7; possibly TRBD1 for D (5 bases). This CDR3 has 13 residues. The germline V and J ends were trimmed by 6 bases and 4 bases, with 13 bases remaining between them. CDR1 and CDR2 (germline): SNHLY, FYNNEI. CDR3 bases: TGTGCCAGCAGACCCCTAGACAGTTACGAGCAGTACGTC. It specifies CASRPLDSYEQYV.

This clonotype showed up just a few times. The chain joins TRBV9 to TRBJ2-1; D not resolved. Germline V lookup: CDR1 SGDLS, CDR2 YYNGEE. This CDR3 contains 14 residues. Trimming took off 1 base at V and 4 bases at J, with 9 bases between the two ends. For the CDR3, the DNA is TGTGCCAGCAGCGTACAATCAGGTTACAATGAGCAGTTCTTC. Translating gives CASSVQSGYNEQFF.

This chain joins TRBV28 and TRBJ2-7, with 9 bases aligning to TRBD1. The CDR3 is made up of 15 amino acids. V was clipped by 4 bases and J by 2 bases; unmatched bases: 6. Germline CDR1 and CDR2: MDHEN and SYDVKM. CDR3 nucleotides: TGTGCCAGCAGTTCACCGGGACAGGGTACCTACGAGCAGTACTTC. Its translation: CASSSPGQGTYEQYF.

This clonotype was seen ten or more times. The genes are TRBV11-2 and TRBJ2-5; D is ambiguous. Germline V gives CDR1 SGHAT, CDR2 FQNNGV. The V gene lost 0 bases and the J gene lost 5 bases, with 7 bases spanning the gap. This CDR3 spans 13 amino acids. The CDR3 reads CASSLEGWETQYF. The CDR3 coding sequence is TGTGCCAGCAGCTTAGAAGGGTGGGAGACCCAGTACTTC.

This clonotype was seen ten or more times. As DNA, the CDR3 is TGTGCCAGCAGCGGTCTACAGGTTTATGGCTACACCTTC. It yields the protein CASSGLQVYGYTF. The chain couples TRBV9 to TRBJ1-2, with D possibly TRBD1 on 5 matching bases. V shed 3 bases and J shed 5 bases, with 11 bases lying between them. The CDR3 sequence is 13 residues long. Per germline, CDR1 SGDLS and CDR2 YYNGEE.

V and J are TRBV14 and TRBJ2-3, with D uncertain. Trimming pared 4 bases from V and 5 bases from J, leaving 10 bases between. Germline CDR1 reads SGHDN; CDR2 reads FVKESK. This CDR3 spans 13 amino acids. The CDR3 sequence: CASSPDNQDTQYF. CDR3 bases: TGTGCCAGCAGCCCCGACAATCAAGATACGCAGTATTTT.

Here the CDR3 DNA reads TGTGCCAGCAGTTACTCGCGGGGCTATGAGCAGTTCTTC. Amino acid sequence: CASSYSRGYEQFF. V usage is TRBV6-5 and J usage is TRBJ2-1, with D possibly being TRBD2 (6 bases). The V end lost 0 bases, the J end lost 8 bases, and 8 bases lay between the germline ends. The CDR3 extends over 13 amino acids. The V gene's germline CDR1 is MNHEY and CDR2 SVGAGI.

This clonotype came up many times. The chain has TRBV4-3 and TRBJ2-1; 8 positions agree with TRBD2. Germline loops: CDR1 LGHNA, CDR2 YSLEER. V trimming: 0 bases; J trimming: 6 bases; junction bases outside the gene matches: 4. The CDR3 has 15 residues. As DNA, the CDR3 is TGCGCCAGCAGCCAAGACAACGGGGGGGCCAATGAGCAGTTCTTC. This encodes CASSQDNGGANEQFF.

This chain uses TRBV14 with TRBJ1-2; D perhaps matches TRBD1 (5 bases). Trimming took off 3 bases at V and 8 bases at J, with 13 bases between the two ends. Per the germline V gene, CDR1 is SGHDN and CDR2 is FVKESK. CDR3 length equals 13 residues. CDR3 sequence: CASSQVRSGGYTF. The CDR3 coding sequence is TGTGCCAGCAGCCAGGTCCGGTCAGGGGGCTACACCTTC.

The V call is TRBV11-2, the J call TRBJ1-1; D not certain. The CDR3 spans 12 residues. The germline CDR1 and CDR2 sequences are SGHAT and FQNNGV. Trimming shortened V by 4 bases and J by 10 bases, and 13 bases separated the two germline ends. CDR3 DNA: TGTGCCAGCAGCTCGCGGGGAGCGGGAGCTTTCTTT. Encoded protein: CASSSRGAGAFF.

The rearrangement uses TRBV19 and TRBJ1-4; possibly TRBD1 for D (5 bases). CDR3 length: 14 amino acids. Germline lookup yields CDR1 LNHDA and CDR2 SQIVND (reference sequence). V was clipped by 7 bases and J by 8 bases, with 17 bases between them. CDR3 coding DNA: TGTGCCAGTACCCGTGGGGGTCCCGAGGAAAAACTGTTTTTT. As protein: CASTRGGPEEKLFF.

The rearrangement uses TRBV2 and TRBJ1-2; D perhaps matches TRBD1 (6 bases). The CDR3 length is 13 residues. Germline values: CDR1 SNHLY, CDR2 FYNNEI. The germline V and J ends were trimmed by 1 base and 6 bases, with 9 bases remaining between them. CDR3 in DNA: TGTGCCAGCAGTGAAGAGGGGGGGCATGGCTACACCTTC. Its translation is CASSEEGGHGYTF.

This clonotype was detected a few times. The chain joins TRBV15 to TRBJ1-2, with D unresolved. Trimming stripped 2 bases from V and 8 bases from J, with 12 bases between. The CDR3 is 13 residues long. Per the germline V gene, CDR1 is LNHNV and CDR2 is YYDKDF (reference sequence). The CDR3 sequence: CATSRSASRGYTF. CDR3 bases: TGTGCCACCAGCAGATCGGCTAGCCGAGGCTACACCTTC.

This clonotype was counted a few times. This chain connects TRBV20-1 to TRBJ2-1, with 8 nucleotides matching TRBD2. CDR1 and CDR2 from the germline V gene are DFQATT and SNEGSKA (reference sequence). The CDR3 loop spans 15 amino acids. Trimming removed 3 bases from V and 6 bases from J; junction bases left unmatched: 10. The CDR3 loop is CSASSGGGPFNEQFF. In DNA form, the CDR3 reads TGCAGTGCTAGCTCCGGGGGGGGCCCGTTCAATGAGCAGTTCTTC.

A few counts support this clonotype. This chain links TRBV2 with TRBJ1-5; 9 nucleotides line up with TRBD1. Trimming took 5 bases from V and 7 from J; bases not matched to a gene: 3. Germline V gives CDR1 SNHLY, CDR2 FYNNEI. The CDR3 is 13 residues long. The CDR3 reads CASSYRGLQPQHF. The DNA of the CDR3 is TGTGCCAGCAGTTACAGGGGGCTACAGCCCCAGCATTTT.

The chain has TRBV7-9 and TRBJ1-1; possible D gene TRBD1, 5 bases. Trimming took 8 bases from V and 4 from J, leaving 11 bases between them. CDR1 is SEHNR and CDR2 is FQNEAQ in the germline V gene (reference sequence). The CDR3 spans 12 residues. The chain's CDR3 is CASGVQGTEAFF. CDR3 DNA: TGTGCCAGCGGGGTCCAGGGCACTGAAGCTTTCTTT.

As for this clonotype: A read error may be the cause here, since a much bigger clone is one base away. The chain recombines TRBV28 with TRBJ1-1; 10 bases fit TRBD1. In germline, CDR1 is MDHEN, CDR2 SYDVKM. The CDR3 contains 16 residues. The CDR3 here is CVSSAGTGAEDTEAFF. As DNA, the CDR3 is TGTGTCAGCAGTGCCGGGACAGGGGCAGAGGACACTGAAGCTTTCTTT.

In this sample, this clonotype turned up many times. The chain employs TRBV7-8 and TRBJ1-1; D gene uncertain. The V end lost 5 bases, the J end lost 8 bases, and 18 bases lay between the germline ends. Germline V gene lookup returns CDR1 SGHVS and CDR2 FQNEAQ. The length of the CDR3 is 14 residues. The CDR3 nucleotides read TGTGCCAGCAGCCCGGGCGACCCCAACCTCGAAGCTTTCTTT. It specifies CASSPGDPNLEAFF.

This clonotype was recorded many times. The V gene is TRBV29-1, the J gene TRBJ1-1, with 7 bases aligning to TRBD1. J lost 6 bases, V lost 7 bases, and 5 bases had no gene match. Germline values: CDR1 SQVTM, CDR2 ANQGSEA. The CDR3 contains 11 residues. CDR3 sequence reads: CSAQGVAEAFF. CDR3 coding DNA: TGCAGCGCCCAGGGGGTGGCTGAAGCTTTCTTT.

Many counts were recorded for this clonotype. The rearrangement joins TRBV14 to TRBJ1-2, with D perhaps matching TRBD1 (5 bases). This CDR3 comprises 14 residues. CDR1 SGHDN and CDR2 FVKESK come from the germline V gene. Between the trimmed V and J ends, which lost 4 bases and 4 bases, there was a span of 13 bases. The CDR3 protein is CASSPGTSLYGYTF. The CDR3 bases are TGTGCCAGCAGCCCGGGGACTTCTCTCTATGGCTACACCTTC.

This clonotype has ten or more counts. The chain couples TRBV12-3 or TRBV12-4 to TRBJ2-1; D is possibly TRBD1 (5 bases). V was clipped by 3 bases and J by 4 bases, with 13 bases between them. There are 15 residues in the CDR3. The chain's CDR3 is CASSFRVEVYNEQFF. The CDR3 nucleotides are TGTGCCAGCAGTTTCAGGGTAGAGGTGTACAATGAGCAGTTCTTC.

The chain joins TRBV7-7 to TRBJ2-5, with a tentative D call TRBD1 (6 bases). V was pared by 5 bases and J by 4 bases, with 17 bases between. The CDR3 has 15 amino acids. The germline V gene encodes CDR1 SSHAT and CDR2 FNYEAQ (reference sequence). The DNA of the CDR3 is TGTGCCAGCAGCCACGGCCAGGGCAGGGGAGAGACCCAGTACTTC. Its translation: CASSHGQGRGETQYF.